Given below is one T cell receptor (beta chain) in context. What it recognizes is unknown. Data came from immunoSEQ multiplex PCR; TCRdb stores just in-frame clones and leaves some out. The table lists several thousand clones, approximately 90% of them singletons. This record comes from a study of lymphopenia after photon versus proton radiotherapy. Study observations and caveats: Post-nadir diversity loss with photons came from oligoclonal expansion, particularly CD8+ Temra cells. Larger post-nadir TCR diversity loss correlated inversely with survival in deceased patients. Relative stability marked proton patients; photon patients lost diversity and naive cells.

Trimming shortened V by 2 bases and J by 4 bases, and 15 bases separated the two germline ends. Germline V lookup: CDR1 MGHRA, CDR2 YSYEKL. The CDR3 runs 16 residues. The V call is TRBV4-1, the J call TRBJ2-1; D is perhaps TRBD1 or TRBD2 (5 bases each). This sequence originates from a man between 60 and 75 years old with cholangiocarcinoma. This specimen consisted of peripheral blood, obtained from a patient treated with photon-based radiotherapy. As DNA, the CDR3 is TGCGCCAGCAGCCAACCCTTGCTGGGACCTTACAATGAGCAGTTCTTC. Amino acids: CASSQPLLGPYNEQFF.